This T cell receptor beta chain was recorded in a study of early T cells in non-severe SARS-CoV-2 infection. The wider study: Sequenced material consisted of bulk RNA (from unsorted whole blood), and chains were unpaired.

This clonotype has at least ten counts. Its antigen is not known. The length of the CDR3 is 13 residues. Trimming took 2 bases from V and 5 from J, leaving 7 bases between them. Germline V gives CDR1 MNHNS, CDR2 SASEGT. General study findings and limits: Lookups in VDJdb leaned toward anti-spike CD8 responses and missed private and CD4 specificities.

TCRdb passed the 5' RACE reads through MiXCR, listing each CDR3 protein once. The sample contains around 25,000 distinct CDR3 sequences, about 4.6% of which appear only once. Sequenced material: whole blood. This receptor was taken from an adult who was a healthcare worker with PCR-confirmed SARS-CoV-2 infection or an uninfected control (not recorded which). V gene TRBV6-1 combines with J gene TRBJ1-5; D is undetermined. The CDR3 reads CASSEIWDQPQHF. DNA for the CDR3: TGTGCCAGCAGTGAAATTTGGGATCAGCCCCAGCATTTT.